This TCR beta chain comes out of a study of CD8 T cells in ankylosing spondylitis. Study results and caveats: Among TCR beta sequences, a motif of roughly 8 highly homologous variants appeared characteristic of ankylosing spondylitis blood. Disease-associated clones were reportedly significantly overrepresented in matched ankylosing spondylitis synovial fluid. Prior work had noted some motif variants in reactive arthritis blood and synovial fluid.

V trimming: 5 bases; J trimming: 6 bases; junction bases outside the gene matches: 10. The CDR3 loop spans 15 amino acids. This clonotype came up many times. What it binds is unknown. The TCR beta libraries were generated through quantitative 5'-RACE incorporating molecular barcodes. TCRdb independently ran MiXCR on the 5' RACE reads; one entry per CDR3 protein. Of around 130,000 distinct CDR3 sequences listed, 7% were seen once; the top ten hold roughly an eighth. This receptor was obtained from a male donor with ankylosing spondylitis or in good health (not recorded which). Sequencing input: blood, either unsorted or a sorted T cell fraction (not recorded which). This sequence joins TRBV12-3 or TRBV12-4 and TRBJ2-3, with 8 bases fitting TRBD1. The CDR3 bases are TGTGCCAGCAGTCTAAGGACAGGGCTCGTTGATACGCAGTATTTT. Protein product: CASSLRTGLVDTQYF.